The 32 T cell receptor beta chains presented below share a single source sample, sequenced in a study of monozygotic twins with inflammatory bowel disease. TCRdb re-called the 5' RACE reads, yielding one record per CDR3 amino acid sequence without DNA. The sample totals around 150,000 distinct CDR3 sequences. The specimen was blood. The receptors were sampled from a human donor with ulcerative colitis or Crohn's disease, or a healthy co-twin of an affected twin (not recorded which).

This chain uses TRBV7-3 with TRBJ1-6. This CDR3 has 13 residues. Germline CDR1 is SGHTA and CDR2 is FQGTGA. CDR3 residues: CASSSQGDSPLHF.

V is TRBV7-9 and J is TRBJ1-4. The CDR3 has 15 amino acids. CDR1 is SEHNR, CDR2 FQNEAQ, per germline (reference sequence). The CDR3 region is CASSLLGTTNEKLFF.

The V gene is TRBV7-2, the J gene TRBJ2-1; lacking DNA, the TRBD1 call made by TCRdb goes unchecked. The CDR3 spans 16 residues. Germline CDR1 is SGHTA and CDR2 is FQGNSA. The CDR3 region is CASSITGTGRDNEQFF.

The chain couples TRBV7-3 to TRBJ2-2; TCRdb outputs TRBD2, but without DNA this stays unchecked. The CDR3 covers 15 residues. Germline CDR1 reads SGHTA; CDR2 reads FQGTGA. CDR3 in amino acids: CASSVRESGTGELFF.

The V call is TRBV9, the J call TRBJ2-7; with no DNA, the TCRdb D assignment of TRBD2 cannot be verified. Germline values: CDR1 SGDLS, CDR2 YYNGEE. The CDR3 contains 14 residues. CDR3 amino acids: CASSINLAGDEQYF. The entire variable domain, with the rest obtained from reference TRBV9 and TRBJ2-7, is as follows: DSGVTQTPKHLITATGQRVTLRCSPRSGDLSVYWYQQSLDQGLQFLIQYYNGEERAKGNILERFSAQQFPDLHSELNLSSLELGDSALYFCASSINLAGDEQYFGPGTRLTVT.

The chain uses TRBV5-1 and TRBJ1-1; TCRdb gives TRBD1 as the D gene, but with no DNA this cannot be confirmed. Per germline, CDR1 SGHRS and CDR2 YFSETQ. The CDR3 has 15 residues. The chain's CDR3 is CASSLGDRVNTEAFF.

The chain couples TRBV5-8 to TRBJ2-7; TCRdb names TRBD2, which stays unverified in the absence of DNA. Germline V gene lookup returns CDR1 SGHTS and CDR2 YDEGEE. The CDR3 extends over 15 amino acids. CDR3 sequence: CASSLASGRYYEQYF.

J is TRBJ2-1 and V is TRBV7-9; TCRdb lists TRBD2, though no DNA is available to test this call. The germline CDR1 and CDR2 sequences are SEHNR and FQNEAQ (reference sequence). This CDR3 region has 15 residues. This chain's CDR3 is CASSWRMAGTNEQFF.

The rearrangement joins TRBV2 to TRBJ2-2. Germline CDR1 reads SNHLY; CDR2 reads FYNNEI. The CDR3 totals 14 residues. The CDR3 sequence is CASSEGAHTGELFF.

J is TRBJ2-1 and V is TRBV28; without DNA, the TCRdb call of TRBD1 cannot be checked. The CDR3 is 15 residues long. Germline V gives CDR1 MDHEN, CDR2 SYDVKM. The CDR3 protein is CASTPRDSAYNEQFF. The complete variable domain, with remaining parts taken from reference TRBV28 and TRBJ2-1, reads DVKVTQSSRYLVKRTGEKVFLECVQDMDHENMFWYRQDPGLGLRLIYFSYDVKMKEKGDIPEGYSVSREKKERFSLILESASTNQTSMYLCASTPRDSAYNEQFFGPGTRLTVL.

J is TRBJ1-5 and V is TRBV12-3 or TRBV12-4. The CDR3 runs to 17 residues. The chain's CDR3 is CASSFYGQPYSDQPQHF.

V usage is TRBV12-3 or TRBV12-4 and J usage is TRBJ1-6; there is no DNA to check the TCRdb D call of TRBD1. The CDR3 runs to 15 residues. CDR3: CASNNDRVDNSPLHF.

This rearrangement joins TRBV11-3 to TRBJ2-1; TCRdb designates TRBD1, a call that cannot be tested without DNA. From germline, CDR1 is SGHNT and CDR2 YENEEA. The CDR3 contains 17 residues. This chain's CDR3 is CASSSTLSRGRFNEQFF.

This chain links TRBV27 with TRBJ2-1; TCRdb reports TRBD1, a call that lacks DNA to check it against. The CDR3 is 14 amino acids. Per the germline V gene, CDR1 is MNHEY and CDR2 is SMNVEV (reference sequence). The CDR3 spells CASSQGGVGNEQFF.

This CDR3 is CASSQGGGLESAF. The V and J genes are TRBV14 and TRBJ2-5; TCRdb indicates TRBD2, and absent DNA this call remains unverified. The CDR3 runs to 13 residues. CDR1 and CDR2 from the germline V gene are SGHDN and FVKESK.

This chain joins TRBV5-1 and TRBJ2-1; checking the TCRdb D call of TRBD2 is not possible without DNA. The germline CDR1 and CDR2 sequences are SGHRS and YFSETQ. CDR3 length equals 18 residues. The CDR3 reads CASSLAGVAGGGSNEQFF.

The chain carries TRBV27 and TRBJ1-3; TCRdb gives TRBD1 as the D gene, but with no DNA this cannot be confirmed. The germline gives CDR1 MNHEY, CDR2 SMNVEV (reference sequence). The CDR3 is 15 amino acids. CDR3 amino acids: CASSSWDAGRNTIYF.

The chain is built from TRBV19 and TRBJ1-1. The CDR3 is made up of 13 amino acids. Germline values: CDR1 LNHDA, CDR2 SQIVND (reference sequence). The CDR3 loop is CASSIVNQAGAFF.

The CDR3 loop reads CASSLAHDWGSGQPQHF. The V call is TRBV7-2, the J call TRBJ1-5; there is no DNA to check the TCRdb D call of TRBD1. From germline, CDR1 is SGHTA and CDR2 FQGNSA. The CDR3 extends over 17 amino acids. Filled out from reference TRBV7-2 and TRBJ1-5, the complete variable domain reads GAGVSQSPSNKVTEKGKDVELRCDPISGHTALYWYRQSLGQGLEFLIYFQGNSAPDKSGLPSDRFSAERTGGSVSTLTIQRTQQEDSAVYLCASSLAHDWGSGQPQHFGDGTRLSIL.

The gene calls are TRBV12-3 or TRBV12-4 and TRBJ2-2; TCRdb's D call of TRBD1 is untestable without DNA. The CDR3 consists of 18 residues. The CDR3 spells CASSRYPLALANTGELFF.

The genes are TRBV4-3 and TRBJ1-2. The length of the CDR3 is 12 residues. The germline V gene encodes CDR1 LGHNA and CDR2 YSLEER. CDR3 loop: CASSQTNYGYTF.

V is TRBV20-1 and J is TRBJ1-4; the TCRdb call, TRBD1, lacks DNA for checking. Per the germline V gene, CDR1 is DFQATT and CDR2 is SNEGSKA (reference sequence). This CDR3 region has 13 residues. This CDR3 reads CSAREPGVEKLFF.

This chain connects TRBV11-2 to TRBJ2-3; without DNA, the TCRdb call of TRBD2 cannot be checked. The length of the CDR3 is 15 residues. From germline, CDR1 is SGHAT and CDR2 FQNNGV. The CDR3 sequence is CASSLWRGGTDTQYF.

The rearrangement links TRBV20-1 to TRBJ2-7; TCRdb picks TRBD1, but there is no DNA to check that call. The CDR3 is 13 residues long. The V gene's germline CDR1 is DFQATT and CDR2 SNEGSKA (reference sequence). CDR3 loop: CSARDGRGYEQYF.

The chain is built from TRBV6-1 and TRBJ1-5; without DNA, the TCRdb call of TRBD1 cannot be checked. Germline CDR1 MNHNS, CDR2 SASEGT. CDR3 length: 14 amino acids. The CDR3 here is CASSETGAGQPQHF.

CDR3 region: CSVGRDSSGANVLTF. V gene TRBV29-1 combines with J gene TRBJ2-6; TCRdb lists TRBD1, though no DNA is available to test this call. Germline V gene lookup returns CDR1 SQVTM and CDR2 ANQGSEA. The CDR3 consists of 15 residues.

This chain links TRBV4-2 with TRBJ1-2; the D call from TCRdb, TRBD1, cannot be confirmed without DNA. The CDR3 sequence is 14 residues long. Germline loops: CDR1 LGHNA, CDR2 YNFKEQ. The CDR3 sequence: CASSPQGMFYGYTF.

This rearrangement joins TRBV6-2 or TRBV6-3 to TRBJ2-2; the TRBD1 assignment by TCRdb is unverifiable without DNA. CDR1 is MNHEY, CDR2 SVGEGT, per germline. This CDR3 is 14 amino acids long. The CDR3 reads CASRRQGASGELFF.

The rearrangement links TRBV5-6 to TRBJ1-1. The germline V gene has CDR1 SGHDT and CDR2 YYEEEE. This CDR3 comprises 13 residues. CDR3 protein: CASSLKIPTEAFF.

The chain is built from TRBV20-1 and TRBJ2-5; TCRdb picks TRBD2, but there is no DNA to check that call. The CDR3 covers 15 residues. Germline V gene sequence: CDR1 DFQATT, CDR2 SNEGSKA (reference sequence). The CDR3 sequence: CSAPRTSGRMETQYF.

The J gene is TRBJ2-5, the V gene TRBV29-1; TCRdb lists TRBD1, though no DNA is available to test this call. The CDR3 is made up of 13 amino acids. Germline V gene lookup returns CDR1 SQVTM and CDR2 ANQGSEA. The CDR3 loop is CSVEQKGVETQYF.

CDR3 residues: CAISGPLATGELFF. The chain has TRBV28 and TRBJ2-2; TCRdb indicates TRBD2, and absent DNA this call remains unverified. Germline CDR1 reads MDHEN; CDR2 reads SYDVKM. There are 14 residues in the CDR3.